This TCR beta chain derives from a study of blood T cell repertoires in COVID-19. Study overall: PBMCs, B-cell-depleted T cells, or T cells provided the cDNA or gDNA that made up the material.

The CDR3 runs to 14 residues. In germline, CDR1 is MNHEY, CDR2 SVGAGI. Trimming at V came to 6 bases and at J to 8 bases, leaving 6 bases not matched to a gene. Per the authors' pipeline: Researchers report that nucleated cell counts were estimated from reference gene primer amplification. Only in-frame clones appear in the TCRdb table, and some are missing; sequencing was by immunoSEQ multiplex PCR. V and J calls and clone size are given by that table; D and trimming were obtained from the DNA. Here the sample spans approximately 300,000 clones, over 75% being singletons. Ages ranged from about 18 to 89 years, with residence in around 24 US areas. Each participant's cohort was designated according to participant-reported clinical history.

Sample: PBMCs or T cells enriched from blood (not recorded which). This receptor was identified in a young woman who had recovered from COVID-19. V is TRBV6-5 and J is TRBJ1-4; 10 bases line up with TRBD1. The CDR3 here is CASSDRGQREKLFF. In DNA form, the CDR3 reads TGTGCCAGCAGCGACAGGGGGCAAAGGGAAAAACTGTTTTTT.